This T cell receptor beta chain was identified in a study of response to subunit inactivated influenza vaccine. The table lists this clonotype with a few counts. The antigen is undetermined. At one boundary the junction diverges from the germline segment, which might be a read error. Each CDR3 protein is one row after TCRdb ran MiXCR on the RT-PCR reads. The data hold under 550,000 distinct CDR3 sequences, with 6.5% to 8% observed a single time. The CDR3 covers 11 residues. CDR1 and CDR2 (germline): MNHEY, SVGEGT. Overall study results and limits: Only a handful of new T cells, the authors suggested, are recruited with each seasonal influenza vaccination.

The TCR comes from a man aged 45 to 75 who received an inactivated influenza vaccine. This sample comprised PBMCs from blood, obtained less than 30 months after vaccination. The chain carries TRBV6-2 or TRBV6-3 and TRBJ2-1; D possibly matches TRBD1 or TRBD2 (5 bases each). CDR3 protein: CASSYGTSLDF. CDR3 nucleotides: TGTGCCAGCAGTTACGGGACCTCCCTCGACTTC.